These 3 T cell receptor beta chains originate from one sample sequenced in a study of graft-versus-host responses after intestinal transplantation. Their cognate antigens are unknown. The repertoire was sequenced with immunoSEQ multiplex PCR; TCRdb's copy has only in-frame clones and lacks some. Here the sample spans some 85,000 clones, 85% to 95% being singletons. The sequencing used unstimulated CD8+ T cells sorted from spleen or lymph node cells, collected before transplant. The receptors originated from a human donor who was the organ donor for an intestinal transplant.

This chain links TRBV27 with TRBJ2-3; 9 nucleotides match TRBD2. With 5 bases clipped from V and 6 bases from J, the junction kept 18 bases outside the gene matches. The CDR3 length is 18 residues. Germline values: CDR1 MNHEY, CDR2 SMNVEV (reference sequence). The DNA of the CDR3 is TGTGCCAGCAGTACCCACCGAGCGGCTAGCGGGGTGGGGGATACGCAGTATTTT. Protein: CASSTHRAASGVGDTQYF.

V gene TRBV19 combines with J gene TRBJ2-2, with 8 bases aligning to TRBD1. The CDR3 extends over 15 amino acids. In germline, CDR1 is LNHDA, CDR2 SQIVND (reference sequence). V lost 1 base to trimming and J lost 7 bases; unmatched junction nucleotides: 5. As DNA, the CDR3 is TGTGCCAGTAGTATAGGGACAGGGTTGTACGGGGAGCTGTTTTTT. Encoded protein: CASSIGTGLYGELFF.

The J gene is TRBJ1-5, the V gene TRBV4-1, with a weak D call TRBD1 (5 bases). Germline V gene sequence: CDR1 MGHRA, CDR2 YSYEKL. Trimming took 4 bases from V and 1 from J, leaving 17 bases between them. CDR3 size: 17 residues. Written as DNA, the CDR3 is TGCGCCAGCAGCCCGACAAATTGGGGGGACAGCAATCAGCCCCAGCATTTT. Translating gives CASSPTNWGDSNQPQHF.